This paragraph covers one T cell receptor beta chain sequence. The sample originates from a study of blood T cell repertoires in COVID-19. The CDR3 is made up of 14 amino acids. Looked up from germline, CDR1 is MNHEY and CDR2 is SVGAGI. V lost 6 bases to trimming and J lost 11 bases, with 22 bases between them. Assay used: immunoSEQ multiplex PCR; TCRdb lists only in-frame clones, some missing. The sample holds approximately 150,000 clones, about 86% seen once. The source is an elderly woman with acute or convalescent COVID-19. This chain uses TRBV6-5 with TRBJ1-2; perhaps TRBD1 as D (5 bases). The sequenced sample was peripheral blood. The chain's CDR3 is CASRLRGGTLGYTF. In nucleotides, the CDR3 is TGTGCCAGCAGACTCCGCGGAGGGACCTTAGGGTACACCTTC.